This TCR beta chain was observed in a study of cytomegalovirus exposure and HLA in healthy donors. Study as a whole: One earlier analysis, a look at about 179 million T cells, found around 110 million unique TCR beta sequences. Study-level results: Through in vitro validation, three CMV-associated chains were shown to be specific for CMV antigens.

PCR amplification relied on 60 Vbeta primers (plus 13 Jbeta primers). Clones were read by immunoSEQ multiplex PCR, and TCRdb kept only the in-frame ones, dropping some. In the table there are roughly 140,000 clones, about 68% of which are singletons. This clone was counted between two and nine times. Its antigen is unknown. V gave up 3 bases and J gave up 2 bases, with 8 bases separating them. In germline, CDR1 is MDHEN, CDR2 SYDVKM. The CDR3 is 13 residues long. This clonotype was obtained from a man aged 18 to 29 in good health and CMV-seronegative. Sequenced: PBMCs. The chain employs TRBV28 and TRBJ2-7, with D possibly being TRBD1 (6 bases). CDR3: CASSFGTTYEQYF. DNA for the CDR3: TGTGCCAGCAGTTTTGGGACAACCTACGAGCAGTACTTC.